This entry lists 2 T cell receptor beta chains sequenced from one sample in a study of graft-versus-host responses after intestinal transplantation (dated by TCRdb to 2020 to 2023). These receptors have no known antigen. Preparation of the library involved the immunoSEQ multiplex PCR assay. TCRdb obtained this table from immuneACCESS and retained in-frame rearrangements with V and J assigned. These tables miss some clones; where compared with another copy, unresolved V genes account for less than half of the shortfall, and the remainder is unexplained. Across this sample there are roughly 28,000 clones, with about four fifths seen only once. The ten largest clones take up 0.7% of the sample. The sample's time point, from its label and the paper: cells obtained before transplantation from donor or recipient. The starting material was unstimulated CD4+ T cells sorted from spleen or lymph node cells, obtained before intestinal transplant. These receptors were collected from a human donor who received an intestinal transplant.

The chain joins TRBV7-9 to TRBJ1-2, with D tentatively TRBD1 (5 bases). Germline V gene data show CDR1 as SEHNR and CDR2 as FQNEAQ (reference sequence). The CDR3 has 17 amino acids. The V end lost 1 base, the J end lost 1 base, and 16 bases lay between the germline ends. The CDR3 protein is CASSLEGTVGLNYGYTF. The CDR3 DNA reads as TGTGCCAGCAGCTTAGAGGGGACGGTGGGTCTTAACTATGGCTACACCTTC.

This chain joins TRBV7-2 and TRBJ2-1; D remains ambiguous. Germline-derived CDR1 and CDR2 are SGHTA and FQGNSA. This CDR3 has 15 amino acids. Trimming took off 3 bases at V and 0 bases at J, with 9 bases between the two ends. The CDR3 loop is CASSLGSSSYNEQFF. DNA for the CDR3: TGTGCCAGCAGCTTGGGATCGAGCTCCTACAATGAGCAGTTCTTC.